The rows below give T cell receptor beta chains drawn from one sample of a study of T cells expressing NK-cell markers. From the 5' RACE reads, TCRdb lists one entry per CDR3 protein and no DNA. This sample lists about 160,000 distinct CDR3 sequences; its ten largest clones have roughly 20%. The material sequenced was blood T cells: a sorted CD56 or NKG2C T cell subset, CD4+ or CD8+ T cells, or bulk PBMC T cells (not recorded which). These receptors all come from a woman between 18 and 70 years old in good health. Both conserved end residues are part of each CDR3.

>TRBJ1-6|TRBV3-1
CASSPDRGPSNSPLHF
>TRBJ2-3|TRBV7-3
CASSLNPTSGGVGDTQYF
>TRBJ1-1|TRBV7-9
CASSPGTLTGAFF
>TRBJ1-3|TRBV29-1
CRRGQGRNTIYF
>TRBJ2-2|TRBV7-3
CASSSRAAGELFF
>TRBJ2-5|TRBV29-1
CSAGQLETQYF
>TRBJ1-1|TRBV12-3/TRBV12-4
CASTFGNTEAFF
>TRBJ2-7|TRBV20-1
CSASTGLDSLEQYF
>TRBJ2-1|TRBV12-3/TRBV12-4
CASSFQTLRGVGYNEQFF
>TRBJ2-3|TRBV29-1
CSVGGQGGDTQYF
>TRBJ2-5|TRBV5-1
CASSNTGASLLQETQYF
>TRBJ2-2|TRBV5-1
CASSLAVGDTGELFF
>TRBJ2-5|TRBV10-3
CAISEGDRTQYF
>TRBJ2-3|TRBV6-4
CASSGIRVPDTQYF
>TRBJ2-1|TRBV30
CAWSVNLVGEQFF
>TRBJ2-5|TRBV12-3/TRBV12-4
CASSEQGLGGETQYF
>TRBJ2-3|TRBV12-3/TRBV12-4
CASRLGGETDTQYF
>TRBJ2-5|TRBV20-1
CSAREGGARETQYF
>TRBJ2-3|TRBV3-1
CASSGGTRDTQYF
>TRBJ2-3|TRBV12-3/TRBV12-4
CASRRQVGTDTQYF
>TRBJ1-1|TRBV25-1
CASRRGGTEAFF
>TRBJ2-7|TRBV18
CASSRFRGLSYEQYF
>TRBJ1-2|TRBV2
CASPLGGYGYTF
>TRBJ2-7|TRBV10-3
CAVRESSGRAYEQYF
>TRBJ2-2|TRBV5-1
CASSLEGLVSGGELFF
>TRBJ2-1|TRBV18
CASSPRVQGYNEQFF
>TRBJ2-7|TRBV10-3
CAISEGSTGQGVYEQYF
>TRBJ2-1|TRBV20-1
CSATRREGQNEQFF
>TRBJ2-7|TRBV15
CATSRASPSYEQYF
>TRBJ2-3|TRBV5-1
CASSQGTSTDTQYF
>TRBJ2-7|TRBV27
CASSFRWANSYEQYF
>TRBJ2-7|TRBV6-2/TRBV6-3
CASSRTGGIDYEQYF
>TRBJ2-1|TRBV9
CASSGPQGGRNEQFF
>TRBJ2-3|TRBV12-3/TRBV12-4
CASSLTGEGADTQYF
>TRBJ2-1|TRBV15
CATSVRLAGGDEQFF
>TRBJ2-2|TRBV5-6
CASSLAVGAQNTGELFF
>TRBJ2-7|TRBV20-1
CSARGRTSGGSYEQYF
>TRBJ2-2|TRBV7-3
CASSQLGGTGLNTGELFF
>TRBJ2-5|TRBV7-3
CASSLFGGGVQKETQYF
>TRBJ2-3|TRBV2
CASRLQGTDTQYF
>TRBJ2-3|TRBV5-6
CASSLPVSGSADTQYF
>TRBJ2-5|TRBV12-3/TRBV12-4
CASSPGETQYF
>TRBJ2-5|TRBV20-1
CSARVTASSVKTQYF
>TRBJ1-4|TRBV6-1
CASRQTTGGVGEKLFF
>TRBJ2-2|TRBV7-2
CASSSHGTGELFF
>TRBJ2-5|TRBV2
CASSGDPTGKQETQYF
>TRBJ2-4|TRBV4-1
CASSQVRGARAKNIQYF
>TRBJ2-5|TRBV5-1
CASSGGGAQETQYF
>TRBJ1-5|TRBV20-1
CSASNSGQSSNQPQHF
>TRBJ1-1|TRBV4-1
CASSQDDGWFMNTEAFF
>TRBJ2-3|TRBV7-2
CASSLETSRNWYF
>TRBJ2-5|TRBV20-1
CSAVTGAETQYF